These 3 T cell receptor beta chains were sequenced from one sample in a study of chemoradiotherapy in HPV16-positive cancers. This table comes from immunoSEQ multiplex PCR, and its TCRdb copy is limited to in-frame clones, with some not included. This table holds tens of thousands of clones, more than 75% found once. The sample in question was blood, obtained from a patient who underwent chemoradiotherapy. These receptors came from a human donor with HPV-associated anogenital cancer.

The genes are TRBV10-2 and TRBJ2-3, with TRBD2 matching 7 bases. Germline-derived CDR1 and CDR2 are WSHSY and SAAADI. The ends lost 7 bases at V and 2 bases at J; junction bases unmatched: 6. The CDR3 totals 14 residues. The CDR3 DNA reads as TGCGCCAGCATTCCCAGCGGGGTCACAGATACGCAGTATTTT. Encoded protein: CASIPSGVTDTQYF.

The chain combines TRBV7-8 with TRBJ2-7, with a weak D call TRBD2 (6 bases). V was cut by 10 bases and J by 2 bases, with 15 bases left in between. CDR3 size: 13 residues. The V gene's germline CDR1 is SGHVS and CDR2 FQNEAQ. CDR3 sequence reads: CATGSGATYEQYF. As DNA, the CDR3 is TGTGCCACCGGTTCGGGAGCTACCTACGAGCAGTACTTC.

The J gene is TRBJ1-5, the V gene TRBV7-9; possible D gene TRBD1, 6 bases. CDR3 length equals 17 residues. Trimming removed 5 bases at V and 2 bases at J, with 19 bases between. Germline values: CDR1 SEHNR, CDR2 FQNEAQ (reference sequence). CDR3 residues: CASSPRGGGDGNQPQHF. The CDR3 nucleotides read TGTGCCAGCAGCCCCCGTGGGGGGGGCGACGGCAATCAGCCCCAGCATTTT.